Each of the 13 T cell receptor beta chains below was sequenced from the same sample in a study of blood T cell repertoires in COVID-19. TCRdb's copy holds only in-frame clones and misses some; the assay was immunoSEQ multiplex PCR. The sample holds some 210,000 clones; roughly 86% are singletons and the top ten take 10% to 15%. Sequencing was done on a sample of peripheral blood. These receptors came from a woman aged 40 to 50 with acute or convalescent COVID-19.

The DNA of the CDR3 is TGCGCCAGCAGCCAAGACGGGACAAGCAATCAGCCCCAGCATTTT. Protein: CASSQDGTSNQPQHF. V usage is TRBV4-3 and J usage is TRBJ1-5, with D tentatively TRBD1 (6 bases). This CDR3 spans 15 amino acids. The V end was cut by 0 bases, the J end by 1 base, with 7 bases between. Germline V CDR1 and CDR2: LGHNA, YSLEER.

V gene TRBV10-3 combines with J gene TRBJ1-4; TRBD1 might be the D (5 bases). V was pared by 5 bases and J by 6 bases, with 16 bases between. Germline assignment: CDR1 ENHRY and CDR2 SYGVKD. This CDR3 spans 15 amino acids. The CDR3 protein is CAISKAGSVDEKLFF. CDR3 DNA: TGTGCCATCAGTAAAGCAGGGTCGGTGGATGAAAAACTGTTTTTT.

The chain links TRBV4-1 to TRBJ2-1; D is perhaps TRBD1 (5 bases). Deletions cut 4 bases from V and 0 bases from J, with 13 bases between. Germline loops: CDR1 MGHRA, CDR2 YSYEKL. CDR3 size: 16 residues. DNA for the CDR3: TGCGCCAGCAGCCCAGAACGACAGAGCTCCTACAATGAGCAGTTCTTC. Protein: CASSPERQSSYNEQFF.

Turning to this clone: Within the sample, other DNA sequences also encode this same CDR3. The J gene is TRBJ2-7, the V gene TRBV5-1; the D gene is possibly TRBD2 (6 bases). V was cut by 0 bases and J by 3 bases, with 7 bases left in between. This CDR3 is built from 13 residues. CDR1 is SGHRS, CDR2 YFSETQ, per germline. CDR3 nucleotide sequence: TGCGCCAGCAGCTTGGCCGGGAGCTACGAGCAGTACTTC. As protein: CASSLAGSYEQYF. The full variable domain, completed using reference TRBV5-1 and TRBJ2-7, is KAGVTQTPRYLIKTRGQQVTLSCSPISGHRSVSWYQQTPGQGLQFLFEYFSETQRNKGNFPGRFSGRQFSNSRSEMNVSTLELGDSALYLCASSLAGSYEQYFGPGTRLTVT.

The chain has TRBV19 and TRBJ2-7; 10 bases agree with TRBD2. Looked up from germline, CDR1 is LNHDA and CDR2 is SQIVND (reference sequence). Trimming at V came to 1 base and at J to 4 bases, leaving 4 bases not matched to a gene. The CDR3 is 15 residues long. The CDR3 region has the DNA TGTGCCAGTAGTATAGGTGCTAGCGGGAGTTACGAGCAGTACTTC. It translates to CASSIGASGSYEQYF.

CDR3 residues: CASSWVQGGSYEQYF. CDR3 sequence (DNA): TGTGCCAGCAGCTGGGTACAGGGCGGATCCTACGAGCAGTACTTC. The genes are TRBV5-4 and TRBJ2-7, with D perhaps matching TRBD1 (6 bases). CDR3 length: 15 residues. V gave up 3 bases and J gave up 1 base, with 14 bases separating them. CDR1 is SGHNT, CDR2 YYREEE, per germline (reference sequence).

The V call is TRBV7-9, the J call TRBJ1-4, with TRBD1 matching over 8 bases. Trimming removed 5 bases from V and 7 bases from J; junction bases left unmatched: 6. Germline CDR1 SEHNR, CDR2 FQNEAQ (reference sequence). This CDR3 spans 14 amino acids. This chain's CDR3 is CASSRSGGGEKLFF. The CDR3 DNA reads TGTGCCAGCAGCCGTTCAGGGGGCGGTGAAAAACTGTTTTTT.

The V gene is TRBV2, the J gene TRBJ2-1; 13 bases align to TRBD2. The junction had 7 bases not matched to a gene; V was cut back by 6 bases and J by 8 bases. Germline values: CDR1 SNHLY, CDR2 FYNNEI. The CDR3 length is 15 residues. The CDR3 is CASRRGLAGIDEQFF. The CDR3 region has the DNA TGTGCCAGCAGGAGGGGACTAGCGGGGATCGATGAGCAGTTCTTC.

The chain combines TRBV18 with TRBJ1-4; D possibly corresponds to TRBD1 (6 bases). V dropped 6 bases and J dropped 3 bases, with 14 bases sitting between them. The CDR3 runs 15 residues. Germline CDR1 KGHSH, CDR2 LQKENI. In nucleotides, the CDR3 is TGTGCCAGCTCCCGGACGGACAGTCCTAATGAAAAACTGTTTTTT. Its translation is CASSRTDSPNEKLFF.

The CDR3 region is CASSKPGQGTAGNTIYF. In DNA, the CDR3 is TGTGCCAGTAGTAAACCGGGACAGGGTACAGCTGGAAACACCATATATTTT. This chain uses TRBV19 with TRBJ1-3; the match to TRBD1 covers 9 bases. Looked up from germline, CDR1 is LNHDA and CDR2 is SQIVND (reference sequence). CDR3 size: 17 residues. Trimming at V came to 4 bases and at J to 2 bases, leaving 9 bases not matched to a gene. Filled out from reference TRBV19 and TRBJ1-3, the complete variable domain reads DGGITQSPKYLFRKEGQNVTLSCEQNLNHDAMYWYRQDPGQGLRLIYYSQIVNDFQKGDIAEGYSVSREKKESFPLTVTSAQKNPTAFYLCASSKPGQGTAGNTIYFGEGSWLTVV.

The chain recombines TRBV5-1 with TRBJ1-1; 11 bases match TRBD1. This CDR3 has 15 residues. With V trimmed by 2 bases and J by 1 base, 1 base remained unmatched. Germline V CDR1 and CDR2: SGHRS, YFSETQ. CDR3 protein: CASSFGQGANTEAFF. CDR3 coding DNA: TGCGCCAGCAGCTTTGGACAGGGGGCGAACACTGAAGCTTTCTTT.

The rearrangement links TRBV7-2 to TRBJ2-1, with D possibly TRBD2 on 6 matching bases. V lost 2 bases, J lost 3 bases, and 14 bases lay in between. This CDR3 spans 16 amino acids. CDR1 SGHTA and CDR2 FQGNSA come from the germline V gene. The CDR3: CASSLIGSSGYNEQFF. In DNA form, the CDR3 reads TGTGCCAGCAGCTTAATTGGGAGTAGCGGCTACAATGAGCAGTTCTTC.

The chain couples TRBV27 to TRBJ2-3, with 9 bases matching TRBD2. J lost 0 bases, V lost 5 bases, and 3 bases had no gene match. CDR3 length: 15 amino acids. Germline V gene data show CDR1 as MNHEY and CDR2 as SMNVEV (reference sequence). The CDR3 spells CASSLAGTSTDTQYF. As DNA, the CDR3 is TGTGCCAGCAGTCTAGCGGGGACTAGCACAGATACGCAGTATTTT.